This is a list of T cell receptor beta chains from one sample in a study of T cell repertoires in cytomegalovirus infection. TCRdb used MiXCR to reprocess the reads, holding one entry per CDR3 protein. Altogether approximately 260,000 distinct CDR3 sequences are present, about 18% being singletons, with the ten largest covering roughly 50%. The sample was CD8+ T cells from PBMCs. These receptors all stem from a human donor in good health (CMV status not recorded). Some clones in this sample may be carry-over from other donors' samples. Each CDR3 is given with its conserved first and last residue. The D gene is left open where the match is weak. Size values are once, few and many counts, or a class for expanded clones, and some rows have none.

TRBV14	-	TRBJ1-1	-	TGTGCCAGCAGCCCCAAAGGGCAGGGCATGAACACTGAAGCTTTCTTT	CASSPKGQGMNTEAFF
TRBV2	-	TRBJ1-5	few	TGTGCCAGCAGTGTATGGGGAATGCAGCCCCAGCATTTT	CASSVWGMQPQHF
TRBV15	-	TRBJ2-1	-	TGTGCCACCAGCAGAGAGCCGAACAATGAGCAGTTCTTC	CATSREPNNEQFF
TRBV4-1	TRBD2	TRBJ2-7	-	TGCGCCAGCAGCCGCTTAGCGGGGGGGGCCTACGAGCAGTACTTC	CASSRLAGGAYEQYF
TRBV12-3/TRBV12-4	TRBD2	TRBJ2-1	-	TGTGCCAGCAGTCAGGGACTAGCGGGGGGTGGCAATGAGCAGTTCTTC	CASSQGLAGGGNEQFF
TRBV4-2	TRBD2	TRBJ2-2	-	TGTGCCAGCAGCCAAGTACTAGCGGGGCGCCCGAACACCGGGGAGCTGTTTTTT	CASSQVLAGRPNTGELFF
TRBV11-1	TRBD1	TRBJ2-3	-	TGTGCCAGCAGCTGGAGACAGGGGGTGGGGGATACGCAGTATTTT	CASSWRQGVGDTQYF
TRBV5-6	TRBD2	TRBJ2-3	few	TGTGCCAGCAGCTTGGTTATACAGCGGGGGGGAACCACAGATACGCAGTATTTT	CASSLVIQRGGTTDTQYF
TRBV2	-	TRBJ2-1	many	TGTGCCAGCAGTGAACGGGACTATGAGCAGTTCTTC	CASSERDYEQFF
TRBV20-1	TRBD1	TRBJ2-7	once	TGCAGTGCTAGAGACAGGGGGCTTACCTACGAGCAGTACTTC	CSARDRGLTYEQYF
TRBV6-2/TRBV6-3	-	TRBJ2-2	many	TGTGCCAGCAGTCTATTCAGGAACACCGGGGAGCTGTTTTTT	CASSLFRNTGELFF
TRBV15	-	TRBJ2-7	once	TGTGCCACCAGCAGAGATGGGGGACTCAGGAGCTCCTACGAGCAGTACTTC	CATSRDGGLRSSYEQYF
TRBV2	-	TRBJ2-2	-	TGTGCCAGCGCTATTGAGGGGCCGGGCACCGGGGAGCTGTTTTTT	CASAIEGPGTGELFF
TRBV27	TRBD2	TRBJ2-5	few	TGTGCCAGCAGTTTATCCGGACTAGGTCAGACCCAGTACTTC	CASSLSGLGQTQYF
TRBV29-1	TRBD1	TRBJ1-4	-	TGCAGCGCACAGGGGGCGCGTGAAAAACTGTTTTTT	CSAQGAREKLFF
TRBV7-9	TRBD1	TRBJ1-2	-	TGTGCCAGCAGCCCCGCCGGGGGACAGGGGGGAGGCTACACCTTC	CASSPAGGQGGGYTF
TRBV28	TRBD2	TRBJ2-3	-	TGTCCCAGCAGTTTACCTAGCGGGGGGGGTCCAGATACGCAGTATTTT	CPSSLPSGGGPDTQYF
TRBV11-1	-	TRBJ1-1	few	TGTGCCAGCAGCCACCCCCCGGGGGCTTTGAACACTGAAGCTTTCTTT	CASSHPPGALNTEAFF
TRBV7-2	TRBD1	TRBJ2-2	many	TGTGCCAGCAGCCAGACAGGGTCCGGGGAGCTGTTTTTT	CASSQTGSGELFF
TRBV12-3/TRBV12-4	-	TRBJ1-2	many	TGTGCCAGCAGCACTCTGGGATCCGGAGACTATGGCTACACCTTC	CASSTLGSGDYGYTF
TRBV12-3/TRBV12-4	TRBD1	TRBJ1-2	many	TGTGCCAGCAGTCCACGGGACAGAGCTAACTATGGCTACACCTTC	CASSPRDRANYGYTF
TRBV6-2/TRBV6-3	TRBD2	TRBJ2-4	-	TGTGCCACCTATCTAGCGGGGGATCCCAAAAACATTCAGTACTTC	CATYLAGDPKNIQYF
TRBV5-6	TRBD1	TRBJ1-1	many	TGTGCCAGCAAGACAGGGGGAATGAACACTGAAGCTTTCTTT	CASKTGGMNTEAFF
TRBV11-3	TRBD2	TRBJ2-7	many	TGTGCCAGCAGCTTAGGCCTAGCGGACTCCTACGAGCAGTACTTC	CASSLGLADSYEQYF
TRBV27	-	TRBJ2-1	many	TGTGCCAGCAGTTTAGCTAGCCCGAGCTCCTACAATGAGCAGTTCTTC	CASSLASPSSYNEQFF
TRBV12-3/TRBV12-4	TRBD1	TRBJ1-5	-	TGTGCCAGCGGCCAAGGGACAGGGTTACAGCCCCAGCATTTT	CASGQGTGLQPQHF
TRBV5-4	-	TRBJ1-2	few	TGTGCCAGCAGCTACAGCATGGGCGGCTACACCTTC	CASSYSMGGYTF
TRBV6-2/TRBV6-3	-	TRBJ2-7	-	TGTGCCAGCAGTTACTCGATGGGAGGACCCTACGAGCAGTACTTC	CASSYSMGGPYEQYF